This entry is about one T cell receptor beta chain. Its antigen is not known. This table comes from immunoSEQ multiplex PCR, and its TCRdb copy is limited to in-frame clones, with some not included. Among about 60,000 clones listed, 87% were seen once. The time point: week 23, last vaccination. Vaccine doses each comprised 300 ug of mutant IDH1 20-mer peptide, with topical imiquimod. This sample is drawn from a study of a mutant IDH1 vaccine in newly diagnosed glioma. In the study overall: Vaccines were first given 4-6 weeks after radiotherapy alone, or with temozolomide cycles.

The CDR3 is made up of 18 amino acids. The germline gives CDR1 LNHNV, CDR2 YYDKDF (reference sequence). The V segment lost 1 base and the J segment 2 bases; nucleotides outside the gene matches: 11. The V call is TRBV15, the J call TRBJ2-1; 7 nucleotides agree with TRBD2. This material consisted of PBMCs, taken from a glioma patient whose treatment included an IDH1 peptide vaccine. The TCR originated in a man aged 35 to 55 with glioma. CDR3 nucleotide sequence: TGTGCCACCAGCAGAGTACCCCCCTTGGGGAGGGCCTACAATGAGCAGTTCTTC. Protein sequence: CATSRVPPLGRAYNEQFF.